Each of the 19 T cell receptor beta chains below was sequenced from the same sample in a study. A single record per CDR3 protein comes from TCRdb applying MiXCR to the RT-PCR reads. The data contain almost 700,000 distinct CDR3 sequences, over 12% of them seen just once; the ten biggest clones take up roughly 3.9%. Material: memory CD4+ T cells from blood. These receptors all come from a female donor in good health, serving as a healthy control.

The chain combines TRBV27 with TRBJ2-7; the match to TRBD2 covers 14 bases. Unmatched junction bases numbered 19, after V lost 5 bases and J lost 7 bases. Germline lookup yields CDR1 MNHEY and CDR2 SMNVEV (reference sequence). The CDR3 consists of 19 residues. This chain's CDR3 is CASSVSVDRGRLAGGEQYF. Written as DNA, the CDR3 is TGTGCCAGCAGTGTCTCGGTGGACAGGGGGAGACTAGCGGGAGGGGAGCAGTACTTC.

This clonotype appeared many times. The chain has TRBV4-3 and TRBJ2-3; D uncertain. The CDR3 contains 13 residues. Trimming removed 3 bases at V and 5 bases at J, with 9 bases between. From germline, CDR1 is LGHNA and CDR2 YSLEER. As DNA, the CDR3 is TGCGCCAGCAGCCAGGAGAAAGGAGATACGCAGTATTTT. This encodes CASSQEKGDTQYF.

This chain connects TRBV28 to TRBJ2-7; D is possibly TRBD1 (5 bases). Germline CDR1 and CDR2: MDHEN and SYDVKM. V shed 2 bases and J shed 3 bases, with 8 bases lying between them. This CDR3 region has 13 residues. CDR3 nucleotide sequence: TGTGCCAGCAGTTTAACGACAGTCTACGAGCAGTACTTC. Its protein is CASSLTTVYEQYF. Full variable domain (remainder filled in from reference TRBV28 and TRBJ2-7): DVKVTQSSRYLVKRTGEKVFLECVQDMDHENMFWYRQDPGLGLRLIYFSYDVKMKEKGDIPEGYSVSREKKERFSLILESASTNQTSMYLCASSLTTVYEQYFGPGTRLTVT.

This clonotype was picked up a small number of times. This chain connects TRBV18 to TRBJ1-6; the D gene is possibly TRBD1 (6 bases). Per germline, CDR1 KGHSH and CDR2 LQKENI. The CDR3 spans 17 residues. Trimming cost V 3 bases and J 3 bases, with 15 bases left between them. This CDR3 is CASSPGTSSSYNSPLHF. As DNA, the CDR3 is TGTGCCAGCTCACCGGGGACAAGTTCCAGCTATAATTCACCCCTCCACTTT.

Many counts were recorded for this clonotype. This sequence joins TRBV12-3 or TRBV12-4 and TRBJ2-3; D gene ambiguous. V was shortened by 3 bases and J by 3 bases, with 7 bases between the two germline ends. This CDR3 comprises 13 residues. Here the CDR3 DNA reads TGTGCCAGCAGTTTCAGCGCAACAGATACGCAGTATTTT. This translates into CASSFSATDTQYF.

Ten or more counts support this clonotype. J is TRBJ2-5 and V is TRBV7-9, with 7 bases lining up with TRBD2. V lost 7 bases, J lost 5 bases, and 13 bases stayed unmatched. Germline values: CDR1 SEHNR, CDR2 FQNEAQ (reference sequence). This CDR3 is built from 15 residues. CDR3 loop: CASTPSSGGSETQYF. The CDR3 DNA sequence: TGTGCCAGCACCCCCTCATCCGGCGGGAGTGAGACCCAGTACTTC.

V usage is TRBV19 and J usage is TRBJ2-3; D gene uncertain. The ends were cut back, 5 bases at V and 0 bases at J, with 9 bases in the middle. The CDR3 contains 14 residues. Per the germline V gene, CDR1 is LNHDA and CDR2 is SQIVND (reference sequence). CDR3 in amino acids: CASSASQSTDTQYF. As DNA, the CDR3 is TGTGCCAGTAGTGCCTCACAAAGCACAGATACGCAGTATTTT. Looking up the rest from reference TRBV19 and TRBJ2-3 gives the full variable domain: DGGITQSPKYLFRKEGQNVTLSCEQNLNHDAMYWYRQDPGQGLRLIYYSQIVNDFQKGDIAEGYSVSREKKESFPLTVTSAQKNPTAFYLCASSASQSTDTQYFGPGTRLTVL.

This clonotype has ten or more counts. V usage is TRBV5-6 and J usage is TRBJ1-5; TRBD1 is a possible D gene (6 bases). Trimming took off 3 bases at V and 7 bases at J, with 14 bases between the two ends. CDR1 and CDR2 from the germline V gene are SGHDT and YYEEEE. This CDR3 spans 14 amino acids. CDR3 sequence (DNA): TGTGCCAGCAGCTGGGGGTCAGGGGAACAGCCCCAGCATTTT. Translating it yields CASSWGSGEQPQHF.

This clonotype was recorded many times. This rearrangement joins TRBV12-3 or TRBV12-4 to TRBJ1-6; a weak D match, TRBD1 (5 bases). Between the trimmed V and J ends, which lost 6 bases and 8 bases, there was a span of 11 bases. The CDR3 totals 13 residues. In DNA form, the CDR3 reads TGTGCCAGCAGAGAGATGGGGGATTCACCCCTCCACTTT. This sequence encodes CASREMGDSPLHF.

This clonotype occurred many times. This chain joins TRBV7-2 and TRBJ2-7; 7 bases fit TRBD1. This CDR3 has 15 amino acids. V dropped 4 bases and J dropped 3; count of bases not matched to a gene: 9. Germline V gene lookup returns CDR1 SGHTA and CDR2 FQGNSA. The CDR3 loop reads CASSSPVTGIYEQYF. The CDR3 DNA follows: TGTGCCAGCAGCTCTCCCGTGACAGGGATCTACGAGCAGTACTTC.

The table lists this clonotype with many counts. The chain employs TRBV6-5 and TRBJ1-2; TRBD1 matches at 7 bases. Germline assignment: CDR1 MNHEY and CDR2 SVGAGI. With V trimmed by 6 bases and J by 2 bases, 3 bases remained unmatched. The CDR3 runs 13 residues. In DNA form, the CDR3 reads TGTGCCAGCAGAGAGGGACAGAACTATGGCTACACCTTC. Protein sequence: CASREGQNYGYTF.

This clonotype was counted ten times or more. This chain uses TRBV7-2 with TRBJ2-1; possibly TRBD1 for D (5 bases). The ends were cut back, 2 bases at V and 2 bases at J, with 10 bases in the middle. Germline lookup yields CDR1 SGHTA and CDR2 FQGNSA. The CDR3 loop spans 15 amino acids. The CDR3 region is CASSLSPTAYNEQFF. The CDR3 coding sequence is TGTGCCAGCAGCTTAAGTCCGACAGCCTACAATGAGCAGTTCTTC. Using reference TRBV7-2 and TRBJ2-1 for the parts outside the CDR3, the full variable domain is GAGVSQSPSNKVTEKGKDVELRCDPISGHTALYWYRQSLGQGLEFLIYFQGNSAPDKSGLPSDRFSAERTGGSVSTLTIQRTQQEDSAVYLCASSLSPTAYNEQFFGPGTRLTVL.

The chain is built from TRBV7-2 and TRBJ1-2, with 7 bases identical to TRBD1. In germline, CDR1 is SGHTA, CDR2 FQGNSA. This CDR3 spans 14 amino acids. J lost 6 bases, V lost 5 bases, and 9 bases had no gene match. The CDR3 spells CASSPPDRVDGYTF. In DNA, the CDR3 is TGTGCCAGCAGCCCGCCCGACAGGGTCGATGGCTACACCTTC.

CDR3 region: CSVGNRRGQPQHF. The CDR3 DNA reads as TGCAGCGTTGGAAACAGGAGGGGTCAGCCCCAGCATTTT. The V call is TRBV29-1, the J call TRBJ1-5; D perhaps matches TRBD1 (5 bases). CDR1 is SQVTM and CDR2 is ANQGSEA in the germline V gene. Trimming stripped 4 bases from V and 6 bases from J, with 13 bases between. The CDR3 has 13 residues.

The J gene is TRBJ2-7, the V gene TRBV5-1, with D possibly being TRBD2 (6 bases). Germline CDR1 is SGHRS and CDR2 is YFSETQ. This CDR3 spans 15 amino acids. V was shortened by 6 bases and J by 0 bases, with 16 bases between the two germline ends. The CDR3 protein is CASNPGGSGSYEQYF. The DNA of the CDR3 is TGCGCCAGCAACCCCGGGGGTAGCGGCTCCTACGAGCAGTACTTC. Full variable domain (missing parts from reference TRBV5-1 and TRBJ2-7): KAGVTQTPRYLIKTRGQQVTLSCSPISGHRSVSWYQQTPGQGLQFLFEYFSETQRNKGNFPGRFSGRQFSNSRSEMNVSTLELGDSALYLCASNPGGSGSYEQYFGPGTRLTVT.

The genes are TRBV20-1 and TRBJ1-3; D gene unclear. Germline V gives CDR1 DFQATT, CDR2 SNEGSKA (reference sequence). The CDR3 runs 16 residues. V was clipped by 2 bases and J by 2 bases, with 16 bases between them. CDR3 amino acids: CSARQNARSPGNTIYF. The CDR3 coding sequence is TGCAGTGCTAGACAGAACGCCCGGTCTCCTGGAAACACCATATATTTT.

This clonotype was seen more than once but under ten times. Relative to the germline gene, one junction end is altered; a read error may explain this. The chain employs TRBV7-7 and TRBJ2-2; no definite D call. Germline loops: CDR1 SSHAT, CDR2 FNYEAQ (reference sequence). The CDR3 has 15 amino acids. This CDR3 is CASSSGNANTGELFF. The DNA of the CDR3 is TGTGCTAGCAGCTCAGGAAACGCGAACACCGGGGAGCTGTTTTTT.

The CDR3 region is CAITVEPNTEAFF. The CDR3 DNA sequence: TGTGCCATCACAGTCGAGCCAAACACTGAAGCTTTCTTT. The chain links TRBV10-3 to TRBJ1-1; D is undetermined. The CDR3 consists of 13 residues. The germline gives CDR1 ENHRY, CDR2 SYGVKD. V gave up 7 bases and J gave up 2 bases, with 11 bases separating them.

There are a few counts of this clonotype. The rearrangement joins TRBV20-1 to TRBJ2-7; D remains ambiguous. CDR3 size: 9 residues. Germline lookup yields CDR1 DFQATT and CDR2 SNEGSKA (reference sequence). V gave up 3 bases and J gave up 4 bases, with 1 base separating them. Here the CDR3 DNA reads TGCAGTGCTAGGTACGAGCAGTACTTC. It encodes CSARYEQYF.